The clone carrying this T cell receptor (beta chain) was seen ten or more times. Its specificity is not known. The junction departs from germline at one end; a sequencing error may be responsible. The data were taken from a study of T-cell memory formation after mild COVID-19. It was 5'RACE with constant-segment primers that produced the TCR alpha and TCR beta cDNA libraries, which carried sample barcodes and UMIs. A single record per CDR3 protein comes from TCRdb applying MiXCR to the 5' RACE reads. The sample comprises 350,000 to 450,000 distinct CDR3 sequences, 28% of which are singletons, and less than 15% rests with the top ten. Study-wide findings and caveats: Memory from before infection featured some responding clones, which suggests cross-reactive memory joined.

CDR1 is ENHRY and CDR2 is SYGVKD in the germline V gene. The CDR3 sequence is 13 residues long. This rearrangement joins TRBV10-3 to TRBJ1-1, with 10 bases identical to TRBD1. The clonotype originates from an adult woman who had mild COVID-19 (a few samples of this study predate the infection). Cell type and time point are not known. The sample taken for sequencing was PBMCs or a T cell subset sorted from them (not recorded which). The CDR3, as DNA: TGTGCCATCAGACGACAGGGGGCCTCAGAAGTTGATTTT. It yields the protein CAIRRQGASEVDF.